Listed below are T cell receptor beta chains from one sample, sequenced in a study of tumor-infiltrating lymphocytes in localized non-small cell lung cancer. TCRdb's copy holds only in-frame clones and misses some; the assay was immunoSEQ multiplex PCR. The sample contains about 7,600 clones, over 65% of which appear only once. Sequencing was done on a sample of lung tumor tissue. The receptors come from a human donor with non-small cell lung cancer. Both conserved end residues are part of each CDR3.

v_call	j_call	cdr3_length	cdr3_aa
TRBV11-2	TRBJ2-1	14	CASSSDGSYNEQFF
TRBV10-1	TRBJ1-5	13	CASNSGPDQPQHF
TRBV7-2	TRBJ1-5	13	CASSLERRQPQHF
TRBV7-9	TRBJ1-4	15	CASSLNAGAGEKLFF
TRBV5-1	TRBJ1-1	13	CASSLEGRAEAFF
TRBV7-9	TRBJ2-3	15	CASSLIAGGTDTQYF
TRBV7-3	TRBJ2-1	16	CASSSRASPGNNEQFF
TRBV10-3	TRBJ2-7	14	CAISDGDRGREQYF
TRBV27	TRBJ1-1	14	CASTWRQGVTEAFF
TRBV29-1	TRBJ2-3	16	CSALPTSGLGTDTQYF
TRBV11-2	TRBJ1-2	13	CASSSGQNYGYTF
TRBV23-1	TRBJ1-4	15	CASSPNRGLNEKLFF
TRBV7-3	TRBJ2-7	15	CASSLYRDGAYEQYF
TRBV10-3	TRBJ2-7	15	CAISEPTSGRYEQYF
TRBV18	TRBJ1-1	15	CASSPGQLGNTEAFF
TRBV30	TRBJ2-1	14	CAWSAGGPRNEQFF
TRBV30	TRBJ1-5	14	CAWSVKIGDQPQHF
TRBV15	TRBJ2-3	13	CATSSAGGDTQYF
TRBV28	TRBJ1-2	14	CASSSGTGLRGYTF
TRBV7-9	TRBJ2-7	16	CASSSFGQSSHLEQYF
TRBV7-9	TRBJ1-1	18	CASSFDRATRVRGTEAFF
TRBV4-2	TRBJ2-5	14	CASSPERFQETQYF
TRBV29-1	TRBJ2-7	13	CSSGTGDFGEQYF
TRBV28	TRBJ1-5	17	CASSYGTEDDGNQPQHF
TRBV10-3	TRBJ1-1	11	CAISEDTEAFF
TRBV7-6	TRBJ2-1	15	CASSQTSGRYNEQFF
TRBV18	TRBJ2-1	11	CASSPVDEQFF
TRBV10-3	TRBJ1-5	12	CAISEGDQPQHF
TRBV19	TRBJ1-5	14	CASKIAGGDQPQHF
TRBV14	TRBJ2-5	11	CASSGSKTQYF
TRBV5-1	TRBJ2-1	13	CASSSGATNEQFF
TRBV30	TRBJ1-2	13	CAWRTGGERGYTF
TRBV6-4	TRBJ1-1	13	CASRRTGGTEAFF
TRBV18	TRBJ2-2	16	CASSPQGDLNTGELFF
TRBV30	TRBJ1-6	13	CAWCKGEGSPLHF
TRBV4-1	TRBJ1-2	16	CASSQSAGMEYYGYTF
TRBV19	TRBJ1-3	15	CASSVTGSPGNTIYF
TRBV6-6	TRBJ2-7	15	CASTARSDTTYEQYF
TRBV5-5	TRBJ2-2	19	CASIALLAGGDANTGELFF
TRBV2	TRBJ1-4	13	CASSPGVDEKLFF
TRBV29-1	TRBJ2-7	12	CSVEANYREQYF
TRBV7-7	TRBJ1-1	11	CASSIALEAFF
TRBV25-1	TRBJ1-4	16	CASSKWTGATNEKLFF
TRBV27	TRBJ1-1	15	CASSLSGGASTEAFF
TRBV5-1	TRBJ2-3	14	CASGTSGGTDTQYF
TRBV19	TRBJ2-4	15	CASSMLAGAKNIQYF
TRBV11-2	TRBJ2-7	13	CASGTAGSYEQYF
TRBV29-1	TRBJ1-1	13	CSVSGAVNTEAFF
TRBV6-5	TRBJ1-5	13	CASSRDGYQPQHF
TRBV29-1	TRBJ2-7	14	CSVLRQGSSYEQYF
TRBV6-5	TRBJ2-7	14	CASSYSLAGDEQYF
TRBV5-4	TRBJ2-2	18	CASSSFPSGSLWTGELFF
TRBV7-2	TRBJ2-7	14	CASSWTSVDYEQYF
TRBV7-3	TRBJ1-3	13	CASSLGVGDTIYF
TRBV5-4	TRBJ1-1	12	CASSLRGGAAFF
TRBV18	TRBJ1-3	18	CASSPLIPGGAPGNTIYF
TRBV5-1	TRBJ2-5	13	CASSLGQKETQYF